Presented here are 12 T cell receptor beta chains from one specimen sequenced in a study of blood T cell repertoires in COVID-19. Using immunoSEQ multiplex PCR, the repertoire was profiled, and TCRdb retains in-frame clones only, with some absent. The sample lists roughly 100,000 clones, nearly 90% occurring once. Material: peripheral blood. These receptors came from a middle-aged man in a cohort sampled during active COVID-19.

The chain has TRBV27 and TRBJ1-6, with TRBD1 matching 7 bases. CDR1 is MNHEY and CDR2 is SMNVEV in the germline V gene (reference sequence). This CDR3 is built from 14 residues. V lost 2 bases, J lost 5 bases, and 0 bases stayed unmatched. CDR3 nucleotides: TGTGCCAGCAGTTTAGGACAGGATAATTCACCCCTCCACTTT. The encoded protein is CASSLGQDNSPLHF.

CDR3 residues: CASSSRTGEITEAFF. The CDR3 DNA sequence: TGTGCCAGCAGCTCAAGGACGGGGGAGATAACTGAAGCTTTCTTT. V is TRBV4-2 and J is TRBJ1-1; perhaps TRBD1 as D (5 bases). The CDR3 covers 15 residues. From germline, CDR1 is LGHNA and CDR2 YNFKEQ. The germline V and J ends were trimmed by 5 bases and 5 bases, with 18 bases remaining between them.

Written as DNA, the CDR3 is TGTGCCAGCTCATCCTGGACAGGACTTGAGCAGTACTTC. It translates to CASSSWTGLEQYF. The chain links TRBV18 to TRBJ2-7; 7 bases are a match to TRBD1. Germline trimming cut 5 bases from V and 7 bases from J; bases unmatched to any gene: 8. This CDR3 region has 13 residues. The germline V gene encodes CDR1 KGHSH and CDR2 LQKENI. The whole variable domain, filled in from reference TRBV18 and TRBJ2-7, reads NAGVMQNPRHLVRRRGQEARLRCSPMKGHSHVYWYRQLPEEGLKFMVYLQKENIIDESGMPKERFSAEFPKEGPSILRIQQVVRGDSAAYFCASSSWTGLEQYFGPGTRLTVT.

J is TRBJ2-3 and V is TRBV5-6; TRBD2 aligns across 9 bases. The germline CDR1 and CDR2 sequences are SGHDT and YYEEEE. V gave up 4 bases and J gave up 6 bases; unmatched junction bases: 12. This CDR3 has 16 amino acids. The CDR3 spells CASSVGTSHPGDTQYF. CDR3 in DNA: TGTGCCAGCAGCGTCGGGACTAGCCACCCGGGGGATACGCAGTATTTT.

The chain joins TRBV19 to TRBJ1-6; 10 nucleotides match TRBD1. The CDR3 is 15 residues long. J lost 8 bases, V lost 10 bases, and 11 bases had no gene match. Germline lookup yields CDR1 LNHDA and CDR2 SQIVND (reference sequence). The CDR3 bases are TGTGCCACCCGCGAGACCGGGACAGGGGATTCACCCCTCCACTTT. Its translation: CATRETGTGDSPLHF.

The rearrangement uses TRBV7-3 and TRBJ2-5; maybe TRBD2 (6 bases). This CDR3 is 13 amino acids long. CDR1 is SGHTA, CDR2 FQGTGA, per germline. V was trimmed by 5 bases and J by 5 bases, leaving 12 bases between them. The CDR3 protein is CASSTTSLETQYF. CDR3 nucleotides: TGTGCCAGCAGCACTACTAGCCTGGAGACCCAGTACTTC. Complete variable domain (other parts from reference TRBV7-3 and TRBJ2-5): GAGVSQTPSNKVTEKGKYVELRCDPISGHTALYWYRQSLGQGPEFLIYFQGTGAADDSGLPNDRFFAVRPEGSVSTLKIQRTERGDSAVYLCASSTTSLETQYFGPGTRLLVL.

V gene TRBV5-1 combines with J gene TRBJ2-5, with unresolved D. The V end was cut by 7 bases, the J end by 5 bases, with 18 bases between. CDR3 length: 14 amino acids. CDR1 is SGHRS, CDR2 YFSETQ, per germline. In DNA, the CDR3 is TGCGCCAGCCGAGCTAATCCGGCTAGGGAGACCCAGTACTTC. It specifies CASRANPARETQYF.

The V gene is TRBV14, the J gene TRBJ2-6; 9 bases are a match to TRBD1. From germline, CDR1 is SGHDN and CDR2 FVKESK. V shed 4 bases and J 0 bases; nucleotides not matched to a gene: 4. The CDR3 has 17 amino acids. CDR3 DNA sequence: TGTGCCAGCAGCCTCGGACAGGGGAGCTCTGGGGCCAACGTCCTGACTTTC. Translating gives CASSLGQGSSGANVLTF.

The genes are TRBV7-9 and TRBJ1-1; perhaps TRBD1 as D (6 bases). V was pared by 5 bases and J by 0 bases, with 16 bases between. The germline CDR1 and CDR2 sequences are SEHNR and FQNEAQ (reference sequence). This CDR3 comprises 16 residues. The CDR3 region is CASSAAGEGLNTEAFF. The CDR3 DNA reads as TGTGCCAGCAGCGCGGCAGGGGAGGGCTTGAACACTGAAGCTTTCTTT.

The V gene is TRBV4-2, the J gene TRBJ2-2; D is ambiguous. The CDR3 is 16 amino acids. Germline V gene sequence: CDR1 LGHNA, CDR2 YNFKEQ. V lost 3 bases to trimming and J lost 4 bases, with 15 bases between them. CDR3 bases: TGTGCCAGCAGCCATGGCGAGGCCCTTGCCACCGGGGAGCTGTTTTTT. Encoded protein: CASSHGEALATGELFF.

This chain joins TRBV4-3 and TRBJ2-7; 8 bases align to TRBD2. This CDR3 contains 16 residues. The germline V gene has CDR1 LGHNA and CDR2 YSLEER. V lost 1 base to trimming and J lost 7 bases; unmatched junction nucleotides: 12. The CDR3 region is CASSQGVAGSYGEQYF. The CDR3 DNA sequence: TGCGCCAGCAGCCAAGGGGTAGCGGGGAGTTATGGAGAGCAGTACTTC.

The J gene is TRBJ2-5, the V gene TRBV18, with unresolved D. This CDR3 spans 12 amino acids. Trimming left V 4 bases short and J 3 bases short, with 6 bases between. The germline CDR1 and CDR2 sequences are KGHSH and LQKENI. The CDR3, as DNA: TGTGCCAGCTCACAATTTAAAGAGACCCAGTACTTC. Translated, it gives CASSQFKETQYF.